This TCR beta chain was profiled in a study of persistence of HIV-infected CD4 T cells. General study points: Compared with CD3/CD28-stimulated cells, CMV- and Gag-responding cells showed lower TCRbeta richness. Degenerate expanded CDR3beta sequences were enriched among CMV- and Gag-responding cells.

The immunoSEQ assay was version 4, run in survey mode. TCRdb keeps only in-frame clones here, not all; method: immunoSEQ multiplex PCR. The sample holds approximately 18,000 clones, 50% to 70% seen once. Concerning this clone: Its antigen is not known.

The stimulus was an HIV-1 Gag 15-mer peptide pool, 0.9 to 1 ug/peptide/mL. Sorting of responding CD4+ T cells relied on upregulated CD40 ligand together with CD69. Germline V CDR1 and CDR2: LNHDA, SQIVND (reference sequence). CDR3 length: 11 residues. Trimming took off 8 bases at V and 6 bases at J, with 11 bases between the two ends. The chain joins TRBV19 to TRBJ2-7; D is possibly TRBD1 or TRBD2 (5 bases each). This receptor was taken from an adult woman with HIV who was CMV-seropositive. The sample in question was CD4+ T cells sorted from PBMCs after 18-hour stimulation, obtained from a patient who received antiretroviral therapy. The CDR3 nucleotides read TGTGCCAGTGGGGAGCAGGGCGAGCAGTACTTC. Amino acid sequence: CASGEQGEQYF.